The rows below give T cell receptor beta chains drawn from one sample of a study of shared clonotypes between healthy human individuals. The table came from immunoSEQ multiplex PCR; TCRdb's copy has only in-frame clones and leaves some out. The repertoire holds about 360,000 clones, with more than 60% as singletons. The sequencing input was memory CD4+ T cells sorted from blood. The receptors shown here come from a man aged 25 to 40 in good health. The CDR3 runs from the conserved cysteine through the conserved F or W. The D gene is left open where the match is weak. Not all rows give a size; the values are once, few, many and, for expanded clones, a class.

TRBV9	TRBD2	.	TRBJ2-1	CASSVGLAAHNEQFF	TGTGCCAGCAGCGTCGGACTAGCGGCCCACAATGAGCAGTTCTTC
TRBV6-6	TRBD2	.	TRBJ2-7	CASSNQAGAAYEQYF	TGTGCCAGCAGCAACCAAGCGGGAGCCGCCTACGAGCAGTACTTC
TRBV19	TRBD1	.	TRBJ2-1	CASSIRTGYNEQFF	TGTGCCAGTAGTATACGGACAGGATACAATGAGCAGTTCTTC
TRBV27	TRBD1	.	TRBJ1-2	CASSSGTVHYGYTF	TGTGCCAGCAGTTCGGGGACAGTACACTATGGCTACACCTTC
TRBV11-1	TRBD2	.	TRBJ2-1	CASSLGAGAAYNEQFF	TGTGCCAGCAGCTTGGGAGCGGGAGCCGCCTACAATGAGCAGTTCTTC
TRBV10-3	.	.	TRBJ1-4	CASNGQPGEKLFF	TGTGCCAGCAACGGACAGCCGGGGGAAAAACTGTTTTTT
TRBV7-6	.	.	TRBJ1-3	CASSLDPGSGNTIYF	TGTGCCAGCAGCTTAGATCCAGGCTCTGGAAACACCATATATTTT
TRBV5-5	.	.	TRBJ2-2	CASSLGVRNTGELFF	TGTGCCAGCAGCTTGGGTGTAAGAAACACCGGGGAGCTGTTTTTT
TRBV5-6	.	once	TRBJ2-7	CASSSQGYEQYF	TGTGCCAGCAGCTCACAGGGCTACGAGCAGTACTTC
TRBV18	TRBD1	few	TRBJ1-1	CASSPSQGQGPEAFF	TGTGCCAGCTCACCATCACAGGGACAGGGTCCTGAAGCTTTCTTT
TRBV25-1	TRBD2	once	TRBJ2-1	CASSQTSGQSSYNEQFF	TGTGCCAGCAGTCAGACTAGCGGACAGAGCTCCTACAATGAGCAGTTCTTC
TRBV4-1	.	.	TRBJ1-3	CASSQGHPGNRNTIYF	TGCGCCAGCAGCCAAGGGCACCCCGGGAATCGAAACACCATATATTTT
TRBV7-9	TRBD1	.	TRBJ1-1	CASSLTGVTEAFF	TGTGCCAGCAGCTTAACAGGGGTCACTGAAGCTTTCTTT
TRBV7-6	.	.	TRBJ1-5	CASSLGSGGSNQPQHF	TGTGCCAGCAGCTTAGGATCCGGGGGAAGCAATCAGCCCCAGCATTTT
TRBV9	TRBD2	.	TRBJ2-1	CASSPGASGRAVLIYNEQFF	TGTGCCAGCAGCCCCGGTGCTAGCGGGAGGGCCGTCCTTATCTACAATGAGCAGTTCTTC
TRBV2	TRBD2	.	TRBJ2-3	CASEREVSTDTQYF	TGTGCCAGCGAGCGGGAGGTTAGCACAGATACGCAGTATTTT
TRBV2	.	.	TRBJ1-1	CASSEGGGAYTEAFF	TGTGCCAGCAGTGAGGGCGGGGGGGCCTACACTGAAGCTTTCTTT
TRBV5-4	TRBD2	few	TRBJ2-4	CASSSKGRDIQYF	TGTGCCAGCAGCTCCAAGGGGAGGGACATTCAGTACTTC
TRBV25-1	.	.	TRBJ1-2	CASSEGGDYSGYTF	TGTGCCAGCAGTGAAGGAGGGGATTATAGCGGCTACACCTTC
TRBV2	.	.	TRBJ1-3	CASSAGFTGNTIYF	TGTGCCAGCAGTGCCGGGTTCACTGGAAACACCATATATTTT
TRBV5-1	TRBD2	.	TRBJ2-1	CASSPRTGEGYNEQFF	TGCGCCAGCAGCCCTCGAACCGGGGAGGGGTACAATGAGCAGTTCTTC
TRBV14	TRBD2	few	TRBJ2-1	CASSQSSGRVVFF	TGTGCCAGCAGCCAGTCTAGCGGGAGGGTAGTATTCTTC
TRBV5-5	.	few	TRBJ1-2	CASSLDEVLGYTF	TGTGCCAGCAGCTTGGACGAGGTTTTAGGCTACACCTTC
TRBV6-1	.	.	TRBJ1-2	CASSDSGDYGYTF	TGTGCCAGCAGCGATTCAGGTGACTATGGCTACACCTTC
TRBV2	TRBD1	.	TRBJ2-5	CASTPGQGRETQYF	TGTGCCAGCACGCCCGGACAGGGGAGGGAGACCCAGTACTTC
TRBV7-3	.	.	TRBJ1-5	CASSLGPNQPQHF	TGTGCCAGCAGCTTGGGACCGAATCAGCCCCAGCATTTT
TRBV18	.	.	TRBJ1-2	CASSPPRGDYGYTF	TGTGCCAGCTCACCACCCCGGGGAGACTATGGCTACACCTTC
TRBV10-3	.	.	TRBJ2-5	CAISDRRQGHQETQYF	TGTGCCATCAGTGATAGGCGGCAGGGGCACCAAGAGACCCAGTACTTC
TRBV5-5	TRBD2	.	TRBJ2-7	CASSSQAGGAYEQYF	TGTGCCAGCAGTTCACAAGCGGGAGGGGCCTACGAGCAGTACTTC
TRBV29-1	TRBD1	.	TRBJ1-4	CSVSSRGEKLFF	TGCAGCGTTTCTTCCAGGGGGGAAAAACTGTTTTTT
TRBV5-4	.	.	TRBJ2-7	CASSWDRGEQYF	TGTGCCAGCAGCTGGGACCGGGGAGAGCAGTACTTC
TRBV19	.	few	TRBJ2-2	CATTNAGSRSGELFF	TGTGCCACGACGAACGCTGGAAGTAGGTCCGGGGAGCTGTTTTTT
TRBV2	.	.	TRBJ2-7	CASSFIQAAAYF	TGTGCCAGCTCCTTTATCCAGGCCGCGGCGTACTTC
TRBV28	TRBD1	.	TRBJ1-2	CASSTYHRGYGYTF	TGTGCCAGCAGTACCTATCACAGGGGATATGGCTACACCTTC
TRBV27	TRBD2	few	TRBJ2-1	CASSSTIAGEGYNEQFF	TGTGCCAGCAGCAGCACCATAGCGGGAGAAGGGTACAATGAGCAGTTCTTC
TRBV20-1	.	.	TRBJ2-7	CSAISRYEQYF	TGCAGTGCAATCTCCAGGTACGAGCAGTACTTC
TRBV11-3	TRBD1	.	TRBJ2-1	CASSTGQTNNEQFF	TGTGCCAGCAGCACGGGACAGACGAACAATGAGCAGTTCTTC
TRBV18	.	.	TRBJ2-2	CASSPFTPASTGELFF	TGTGCCAGCTCACCATTCACTCCTGCGAGTACCGGGGAGCTGTTTTTT
TRBV5-1	.	few	TRBJ2-5	CASSTRLRGSTSLKETQYF	TGCGCCAGCAGCACAAGACTCAGGGGATCTACCTCACTAAAAGAGACCCAGTACTTC
TRBV4-1	TRBD1	.	TRBJ2-1	CASSQTGQPYNEQFF	TGCGCCAGCAGCCAAACGGGACAGCCATACAATGAGCAGTTCTTC
TRBV7-8	.	.	TRBJ2-7	CASSFRTKIYEQYF	TGTGCCAGCAGCTTTCGGACTAAGATCTACGAGCAGTACTTC
TRBV19	TRBD1	.	TRBJ2-7	CASSRGTAYEQYF	TGTGCCAGTAGTAGAGGGACAGCCTACGAGCAGTACTTC
TRBV25-1	.	once	TRBJ1-1	CASRGYTEAFF	TGTGCCAGCAGGGGCTACACTGAAGCTTTCTTT
TRBV5-1	.	few	TRBJ2-3	CASSLELQGADTQYF	TGCGCCAGCAGCTTGGAGCTTCAGGGCGCAGATACGCAGTATTTT